The 18 T cell receptor beta chains reported below all come from one sample, sequenced in a study of shared clonotypes between healthy human individuals. Sequencing used immunoSEQ multiplex PCR; TCRdb keeps in-frame clones, though not all of them. This table has approximately 2.4 million clones, almost 96% appearing once. The sequenced sample was naive CD4+ T cells sorted from blood. As for subset: CD45RA+ positively selected. These receptors were obtained from a man between 18 and 29 years old in good health.

This chain uses TRBV2 with TRBJ2-1, with TRBD2 identical over 11 bases. There are 15 residues in the CDR3. CDR1 and CDR2 (germline): SNHLY, FYNNEI. The V and J ends lost 6 bases and 4 bases, in that order; junction bases with no gene match: 5. The CDR3 DNA follows: TGTGCCAGCAGCCCCACTAGCGGGGGTTACAATGAGCAGTTCTTC. This codes for CASSPTSGGYNEQFF.

The V call is TRBV10-1, the J call TRBJ2-7; 9 nucleotides match TRBD1. The germline V gene has CDR1 WNHNN and CDR2 SYGVQD (reference sequence). J gave up 4 bases and V 4 bases, and 5 bases lay outside the gene matches. The CDR3 sequence is 14 residues long. CDR3 sequence reads: CASSASGTGYEQYF. CDR3 in DNA: TGCGCCAGCAGTGCCTCCGGGACAGGGTACGAGCAGTACTTC.

This clone was seen only once. The genes are TRBV2 and TRBJ1-1, with TRBD1 matching 12 bases. The CDR3 extends over 16 amino acids. Losses at the gene ends were 7 bases for V and 5 bases for J; bases not matched to a gene: 11. CDR1 and CDR2 from the germline V gene are SNHLY and FYNNEI. CDR3 sequence: CASTQEGTGGGTEAFF. The CDR3, as DNA: TGTGCCAGCACCCAAGAAGGGACAGGGGGCGGGACTGAAGCTTTCTTT.

V and J are TRBV28 and TRBJ1-6; weak D call: TRBD1 (6 bases). Trimming shortened V by 8 bases and J by 7 bases, and 18 bases separated the two germline ends. The CDR3 is 15 amino acids. Germline values: CDR1 MDHEN, CDR2 SYDVKM. In DNA form, the CDR3 reads TGTGCCAGCCGGATCGTGCAGGGGCTGAATTCACCCCTCCACTTT. Amino acids: CASRIVQGLNSPLHF.

This clone has just a few counts. The V call is TRBV28, the J call TRBJ1-2; D is unresolved. Germline V gene lookup returns CDR1 MDHEN and CDR2 SYDVKM. The V and J ends lost 8 bases and 8 bases respectively, with 15 bases between them. There are 12 residues in the CDR3. The CDR3 nucleotides are TGTGCCAGCGGAGGAATCCATACAGGCTACACCTTC. Protein sequence: CASGGIHTGYTF.

V is TRBV11-2 and J is TRBJ1-1; TRBD1 might be the D (6 bases). The V and J ends lost 2 bases and 0 bases respectively, with 13 bases between them. The CDR3 length is 16 residues. Germline CDR1 SGHAT, CDR2 FQNNGV. The CDR3 sequence: CASSLMGQLMNTEAFF. CDR3 bases: TGTGCCAGCAGCTTAATGGGACAATTAATGAACACTGAAGCTTTCTTT.

V gene TRBV5-1 combines with J gene TRBJ2-6; D remains ambiguous. V dropped 4 bases and J dropped 1 base, with 12 bases sitting between them. This CDR3 region has 16 residues. CDR1 SGHRS and CDR2 YFSETQ come from the germline V gene. The CDR3 loop reads CASSTAPLSGANVLTF. The CDR3 nucleotides read TGCGCCAGCAGCACAGCACCCCTTTCTGGGGCCAACGTCCTGACTTTC.

About this clone itself: Other DNA sequences in the sample encode the same CDR3. V is TRBV30 and J is TRBJ1-4, with TRBD1 as a possible D gene (6 bases). V was cut by 0 bases and J by 8 bases, with 16 bases left in between. This CDR3 has 15 residues. Per the germline V gene, CDR1 is GTSNPN and CDR2 is SVGIG (reference sequence). The CDR3 coding sequence is TGTGCCTGGAGTGTGGGGGGGCAGGGAAACGAAAAACTGTTTTTT. This gives the protein CAWSVGGQGNEKLFF.

The V gene is TRBV6-6, the J gene TRBJ1-5; D is possibly TRBD1 (5 bases). CDR3 length equals 11 residues. V was pared by 7 bases and J by 10 bases, with 11 bases between. Looked up from germline, CDR1 is MNHNY and CDR2 is SVGAGI (reference sequence). The DNA of the CDR3 is TGTGCCAGCAATTCCGGGGGACCCCAGCATTTT. It yields the protein CASNSGGPQHF.

This chain joins TRBV9 and TRBJ2-5; D is perhaps TRBD2 (6 bases). Per the germline V gene, CDR1 is SGDLS and CDR2 is YYNGEE. V lost 2 bases and J 5 bases, leaving 10 bases between the germline ends. The CDR3 is 13 residues long. The CDR3 protein is CASSVTSYETQYF. Written as DNA, the CDR3 is TGTGCCAGCAGCGTGACTAGTTATGAGACCCAGTACTTC.

The chain has TRBV2 and TRBJ1-6; TRBD1 matches 9 bases. The CDR3 is made up of 15 amino acids. V trimming: 9 bases; J trimming: 8 bases; junction bases outside the gene matches: 11. CDR1 SNHLY and CDR2 FYNNEI come from the germline V gene. The CDR3 DNA is TGTGCCAGACGGGGACCGACAGGGGGATATTCACCCCTCCACTTT. This codes for CARRGPTGGYSPLHF. The full variable domain, in which reference TRBV2 and TRBJ1-6 provide the parts outside the CDR3, is EPEVTQTPSHQVTQMGQEVILRCVPISNHLYFYWYRQILGQKVEFLVSFYNNEISEKSEIFDDQFSVERPDGSNFTLKIRSTKLEDSAMYFCARRGPTGGYSPLHFGNGTRLTVT.

This clone was recorded only once. The gene calls are TRBV5-1 and TRBJ1-4; 8 positions match TRBD1. With V trimmed by 1 base and J by 10 bases, 9 bases remained unmatched. Germline CDR1 is SGHRS and CDR2 is YFSETQ. The CDR3 length is 15 residues. DNA for the CDR3: TGCGCCAGCAGCTTGACCACCGGACAGGGTGGAAAACTGTTTTTT. Its protein product is CASSLTTGQGGKLFF.

The chain couples TRBV11-2 to TRBJ1-1, with D possibly TRBD1 on 6 matching bases. Germline CDR1 and CDR2: SGHAT and FQNNGV. This CDR3 has 15 amino acids. V gave up 5 bases and J gave up 2 bases, with 15 bases separating them. The CDR3 nucleotides are TGTGCCAGCAGCCCCCCAGGGGATGGAAACACTGAAGCTTTCTTT. Its translation: CASSPPGDGNTEAFF. The variable domain in full, completed from reference TRBV11-2 and TRBJ1-1, reads EAGVAQSPRYKIIEKRQSVAFWCNPISGHATLYWYQQILGQGPKLLIQFQNNGVVDDSQLPKDRFSAERLKGVDSTLKIQPAKLEDSAVYLCASSPPGDGNTEAFFGQGTRLTVV.

The rearrangement joins TRBV7-9 to TRBJ2-7; possible D gene TRBD2, 5 bases. Germline V CDR1 and CDR2: SEHNR, FQNEAQ (reference sequence). The CDR3 contains 13 residues. The V gene lost 5 bases and the J gene lost 2 bases, with 10 bases spanning the gap. CDR3 amino acids: CASSNIGTYEQYF. CDR3 sequence (DNA): TGTGCCAGCAGCAACATCGGGACCTACGAGCAGTACTTC.

The J gene is TRBJ1-4, the V gene TRBV5-4; tentative D call: TRBD1 (6 bases). V lost 4 bases and J 10 bases, leaving 17 bases between the germline ends. Germline V CDR1 and CDR2: SGHNT, YYREEE (reference sequence). The CDR3 has 14 amino acids. The CDR3 region has the DNA TGTGCCAGCAGCCTTCAGGGCGGAGGGGGAAAACTGTTTTTT. Protein: CASSLQGGGGKLFF.

This clone has a handful of counts. The V and J genes are TRBV18 and TRBJ1-5; D is ambiguous. Trimming shortened V by 3 bases and J by 6 bases, and 9 bases separated the two germline ends. This CDR3 contains 13 residues. Germline lookup yields CDR1 KGHSH and CDR2 LQKENI. As DNA, the CDR3 is TGTGCCAGCTCACCTGAGGGAATTCAGCCCCAGCATTTT. Its protein product is CASSPEGIQPQHF.

The CDR3 nucleotides are TGTGCCAGCAGTGACAGGTTTATTAATTCACCCCTCCACTTT. Amino acids: CASSDRFINSPLHF. This chain links TRBV6-1 with TRBJ1-6; D ambiguous. V was cut by 3 bases and J by 6 bases, with 9 bases left in between. The CDR3 contains 14 residues. From germline, CDR1 is MNHNS and CDR2 SASEGT.

The count of this clone is one. This chain connects TRBV7-2 to TRBJ2-5; no reliable D call. In germline, CDR1 is SGHTA, CDR2 FQGNSA. Trimming pared 1 base from V and 5 bases from J, leaving 17 bases between. The CDR3 sequence is 16 residues long. Here the CDR3 reads CASSLVQSRPPETQYF. The CDR3 DNA reads as TGTGCCAGCAGCTTAGTACAGAGTAGACCGCCTGAGACCCAGTACTTC.